The 32 T cell receptor beta chains reported below all come from one sample, sequenced in a study of blood T cell repertoires in COVID-19. The protocol was immunoSEQ multiplex PCR, while the TCRdb copy is restricted to in-frame clones and leaves out a portion. The table lists approximately 80,000 clones, less than 95% of them singletons, with around 0.98% in the top ten. Sample: peripheral blood. The receptors were sampled from a woman between 45 and 65 years old in a cohort sampled during active COVID-19.

V and J are TRBV5-5 and TRBJ2-7; perhaps TRBD2 as D (5 bases). Trimming took off 4 bases at V and 4 bases at J, with 15 bases between the two ends. CDR1 is SGHKS and CDR2 is YYEKEE in the germline V gene (reference sequence). The CDR3 covers 14 residues. The CDR3, as DNA: TGTGCCAGCAGCCTGGCGGGTACCGGGTACGAGCAGTACTTC. Its translation: CASSLAGTGYEQYF.

This clone was found once. The chain uses TRBV18 and TRBJ2-3, with 11 bases identical to TRBD2. The V and J ends lost 6 bases and 1 base, in that order; junction bases with no gene match: 3. The CDR3 covers 15 residues. The germline CDR1 and CDR2 sequences are KGHSH and LQKENI. CDR3 protein: CASSLSGRGTDTQYF. CDR3 DNA sequence: TGTGCCAGCTCCCTTAGCGGGAGGGGCACAGATACGCAGTATTTT.

The gene calls are TRBV6-5 and TRBJ1-1; possibly TRBD1 for D (5 bases). Per the germline V gene, CDR1 is MNHEY and CDR2 is SVGAGI. Trimming took off 2 bases at V and 5 bases at J, with 12 bases between the two ends. CDR3 length: 14 residues. The CDR3 nucleotides read TGTGCCAGCAGTTACGGGGTTGGGGGGACTGAAGCTTTCTTT. The encoded protein is CASSYGVGGTEAFF.

V usage is TRBV28 and J usage is TRBJ1-5; a weak D match, TRBD1 (5 bases). CDR1 and CDR2 from the germline V gene are MDHEN and SYDVKM. This CDR3 is built from 16 residues. V was clipped by 2 bases and J by 0 bases, with 11 bases between them. The CDR3 sequence is CASSLAFDSSNQPQHF. CDR3 nucleotide sequence: TGTGCCAGCAGTTTAGCCTTTGACAGTAGCAATCAGCCCCAGCATTTT.

This rearrangement joins TRBV7-3 to TRBJ2-3; 9 bases fit TRBD2. Trimming cost V 3 bases and J 1 base; bases outside gene matches: 2. The CDR3 totals 15 residues. Germline assignment: CDR1 SGHTA and CDR2 FQGTGA. The CDR3 DNA is TGTGCCAGCAGCTTTTTAGCGGGAGGCACAGATACGCAGTATTTT. Translated, it gives CASSFLAGGTDTQYF.

This chain links TRBV19 with TRBJ2-6; D not certain. Germline values: CDR1 LNHDA, CDR2 SQIVND (reference sequence). V was trimmed by 5 bases and J by 0 bases, leaving 5 bases between them. The CDR3 consists of 14 residues. The CDR3, as DNA: TGTGCCAGTAGTGCGATCTCTGGGGCCAACGTCCTGACTTTC. Its translation: CASSAISGANVLTF.

The genes are TRBV7-9 and TRBJ1-1; D not resolved. Germline V gene data show CDR1 as SEHNR and CDR2 as FQNEAQ (reference sequence). The CDR3 spans 14 residues. V lost 5 bases to trimming and J lost 0 bases, with 10 bases between them. The CDR3 bases are TGTGCCAGCAGCCCTGTTGTAATGAACACTGAAGCTTTCTTT. Protein: CASSPVVMNTEAFF. Filled out from reference TRBV7-9 and TRBJ1-1, the complete variable domain reads DTGVSQNPRHKITKRGQNVTFRCDPISEHNRLYWYRQTLGQGPEFLTYFQNEAQLEKSRLLSDRFSAERPKGSFSTLEIQRTEQGDSAMYLCASSPVVMNTEAFFGQGTRLTVV.

The CDR3 DNA follows: TGTGCCAGCAGTGTTGGAGGAGGACTCTTGAACACTGAAGCTTTCTTT. Protein sequence: CASSVGGGLLNTEAFF. The chain recombines TRBV6-1 with TRBJ1-1; D remains ambiguous. V lost 4 bases to trimming and J lost 0 bases, with 15 bases between them. This CDR3 spans 16 amino acids. Germline-derived CDR1 and CDR2 are MNHNS and SASEGT.

This chain uses TRBV28 with TRBJ1-4, with TRBD1 identical over 10 bases. Trimming removed 4 bases from V and 7 bases from J; junction bases left unmatched: 3. Germline V CDR1 and CDR2: MDHEN, SYDVKM. This CDR3 is built from 14 residues. CDR3 protein: CASSYGQGGEKLFF. In DNA form, the CDR3 reads TGTGCCAGCAGTTACGGACAGGGGGGTGAAAAACTGTTTTTT.

The chain carries TRBV6-5 and TRBJ1-1; 11 bases agree with TRBD1. V shed 6 bases and J 9 bases; nucleotides not matched to a gene: 9. Germline CDR1 MNHEY, CDR2 SVGAGI. This CDR3 contains 14 residues. The CDR3: CASSLDRGRTKAFF. The CDR3 region has the DNA TGTGCCAGCAGCCTGGACAGGGGGCGAACCAAAGCTTTCTTT.

The rearrangement uses TRBV19 and TRBJ2-6, with TRBD2 as a possible D gene (6 bases). CDR3 length equals 17 residues. CDR1 LNHDA and CDR2 SQIVND come from the germline V gene (reference sequence). V was clipped by 6 bases and J by 4 bases, with 19 bases between them. DNA for the CDR3: TGTGCCAGTAGGTCGTTCAGGGAGGTTTGGGGGGCCAACGTCCTGACTTTC. This codes for CASRSFREVWGANVLTF.

The rearrangement joins TRBV11-2 to TRBJ2-1; D may be TRBD2 (6 bases). V was trimmed by 5 bases and J by 2 bases, leaving 19 bases between them. The germline V gene has CDR1 SGHAT and CDR2 FQNNGV. This CDR3 has 17 amino acids. The CDR3 loop reads CASSPRGGAGPYNEQFF. In nucleotides, the CDR3 is TGTGCCAGCAGCCCCCGCGGAGGGGCGGGGCCCTACAATGAGCAGTTCTTC.

The rearrangement links TRBV6-5 to TRBJ2-1; tentative D call: TRBD2 (6 bases). The CDR3 contains 16 residues. The V end was cut by 0 bases, the J end by 4 bases, with 13 bases between. Per germline, CDR1 MNHEY and CDR2 SVGAGI. In DNA form, the CDR3 reads TGTGCCAGCAGTTACTCGACGACTAGTTCGTACAATGAGCAGTTCTTC. Translating gives CASSYSTTSSYNEQFF.

This clone has a handful of counts. The V gene is TRBV6-6, the J gene TRBJ2-2; 7 nucleotides agree with TRBD2. The germline gives CDR1 MNHNY, CDR2 SVGAGI (reference sequence). V was pared by 6 bases and J by 9 bases, with 13 bases of the junction left unmatched. This CDR3 spans 15 amino acids. The chain's CDR3 is CASSLGSLRERELFF. In nucleotides, the CDR3 is TGTGCCAGCAGCCTAGGGAGTCTGCGGGAGAGGGAGCTGTTTTTT.

This chain links TRBV5-3 with TRBJ1-3, with D possibly being TRBD1 (6 bases). TRBV5-3 is identified as an open reading frame with a role that is uncertain. Trimming shortened V by 4 bases and J by 4 bases, and 12 bases separated the two germline ends. The CDR3 loop spans 14 amino acids. CDR3 nucleotides: TGTGCCAGAAGCCGCAATCAGGGGGGAAACACCATATATTTT. Residues: CARSRNQGGNTIYF.

V is TRBV11-2 and J is TRBJ2-7, with TRBD1 matching over 10 bases. CDR1 and CDR2 (germline): SGHAT, FQNNGV. This CDR3 region has 17 residues. After removal of 0 bases from V and 6 bases from J, the junction contained 11 bases not matched to a gene. CDR3 protein: CASSLDHSGTGEGEQYF. CDR3 coding DNA: TGTGCCAGCAGCTTAGATCATTCCGGGACAGGGGAAGGCGAGCAGTACTTC. Looking up the rest from reference TRBV11-2 and TRBJ2-7 gives the full variable domain: EAGVAQSPRYKIIEKRQSVAFWCNPISGHATLYWYQQILGQGPKLLIQFQNNGVVDDSQLPKDRFSAERLKGVDSTLKIQPAKLEDSAVYLCASSLDHSGTGEGEQYFGPGTRLTVT.

V usage is TRBV30 and J usage is TRBJ2-1; TRBD2 aligns across 8 bases. There are 13 residues in the CDR3. From germline, CDR1 is GTSNPN and CDR2 SVGIG (reference sequence). V shed 0 bases, J shed 10 bases, and the junction held 5 bases outside the gene matches. The CDR3 DNA reads as TGTGCCTGGAGTGTACCGGGCGGGGGGGAGCAGTTCTTC. Translation: CAWSVPGGGEQFF.

This clone was observed a few times. Other DNA sequences within the sample encode an identical CDR3. The genes are TRBV28 and TRBJ2-1; D is uncertain. CDR3 length equals 12 residues. Deletions cut 3 bases from V and 8 bases from J, with 8 bases between. CDR1 and CDR2 from the germline V gene are MDHEN and SYDVKM. The CDR3 nucleotides read TGTGCCAGCAGTTTCCCTAGAGATGAGCAGTTCTTC. Protein: CASSFPRDEQFF.

The CDR3 here is CASSQDGAGASYTEAFF. CDR3 DNA sequence: TGCGCCAGCAGCCAAGATGGGGCAGGGGCTTCCTACACTGAAGCTTTCTTT. The chain links TRBV4-1 to TRBJ1-1; possibly TRBD1 for D (6 bases). This CDR3 region has 17 residues. Trimming removed 0 bases at V and 3 bases at J, with 17 bases between. Germline values: CDR1 MGHRA, CDR2 YSYEKL.

For this clone: The junction and the germline gene differ at one end; a read error may be behind it. V is TRBV5-1 and J is TRBJ2-1, with 11 positions matching TRBD1. The CDR3 extends over 15 amino acids. CDR1 is SGHRS and CDR2 is YFSETQ in the germline V gene. The CDR3 DNA follows: TGCGCCAGCAGTTTGGGACAGGGGGAGTACAATGAGCAGTTCTTC. It translates to CASSLGQGEYNEQFF.

This chain links TRBV5-1 with TRBJ1-3; TRBD1 matches at 10 bases. There are 15 residues in the CDR3. From germline, CDR1 is SGHRS and CDR2 YFSETQ. The J segment lost 4 bases and the V segment lost 4 bases, leaving 5 bases of the junction unmatched. This CDR3 reads CASSPGTGDGNTIYF. Written as DNA, the CDR3 is TGCGCCAGCAGCCCCGGGACAGGGGACGGAAACACCATATATTTT.

The chain couples TRBV25-1 to TRBJ2-1; TRBD1 might be the D (6 bases). The CDR3 loop spans 15 amino acids. Germline lookup yields CDR1 MGHDK and CDR2 SYGVNS. V was pared by 4 bases and J by 6 bases, with 16 bases between. CDR3 sequence reads: CASSVVGDTANEQFF. DNA for the CDR3: TGTGCCAGCAGTGTGGTAGGGGACACAGCCAATGAGCAGTTCTTC.

The DNA for the CDR3 is TGTGCCAGCAGCCCCAGGGGGGCCGGCACTGAAGCTTTCTTT. Its translation is CASSPRGAGTEAFF. The V call is TRBV6-5, the J call TRBJ1-1; TRBD1 matches at 7 bases. Unmatched junction bases numbered 8, after V lost 6 bases and J lost 4 bases. Germline V CDR1 and CDR2: MNHEY, SVGAGI. The CDR3 is 14 residues long.

This clone has only a few counts. The chain has TRBV27 and TRBJ1-1; a possible D gene is TRBD1 (5 bases). The CDR3 covers 13 residues. V lost 8 bases to trimming and J lost 1 base, with 11 bases between them. Germline values: CDR1 MNHEY, CDR2 SMNVEV (reference sequence). CDR3 nucleotide sequence: TGTGCCAGCGGGGGGACTCGGAACACTGAAGCTTTCTTT. Translation gives CASGGTRNTEAFF.

The gene calls are TRBV5-1 and TRBJ2-5; TRBD2 might be the D (6 bases). The V gene's germline CDR1 is SGHRS and CDR2 YFSETQ. This CDR3 region has 15 residues. V was clipped by 1 base and J by 2 bases, with 12 bases between them. In DNA, the CDR3 is TGCGCCAGCAGCTTGTCGCCAGGGAGGCAAGAGACCCAGTACTTC. Translation gives CASSLSPGRQETQYF.

The CDR3 region has the DNA TGTGCCAGCAGTGAATTTGGACAGGGAGGGATCACAGATACGCAGTATTTT. It codes for CASSEFGQGGITDTQYF. The chain is built from TRBV6-1 and TRBJ2-3; D might be TRBD1 (8 bases). The CDR3 sequence is 17 residues long. Trimming removed 2 bases at V and 2 bases at J, with 17 bases between. CDR1 and CDR2 (germline): MNHNS, SASEGT.

The chain carries TRBV5-4 and TRBJ1-2; no definite D call. Germline V gene sequence: CDR1 SGHNT, CDR2 YYREEE (reference sequence). The V end was cut by 0 bases, the J end by 1 base, with 10 bases between. This CDR3 contains 15 residues. CDR3 DNA: TGTGCCAGCAGCTTGGCCGGGTACAATAACTATGGCTACACCTTC. Translated: CASSLAGYNNYGYTF.

The genes are TRBV3-1 (or the pseudogene TRBV3-2) and TRBJ2-1; 9 bases fit TRBD2. V trimming: 0 bases; J trimming: 9 bases; junction bases outside the gene matches: 3. The CDR3 totals 14 residues. In germline, CDR1 is LGHDT, CDR2 YNNKEL (reference sequence). CDR3 sequence reads: CASSQDSTSGEQFF. Written as DNA, the CDR3 is TGTGCCAGCAGCCAAGATTCGACTAGCGGTGAGCAGTTCTTC.

The chain is built from TRBV5-1 and TRBJ2-7; TRBD1 agrees at 11 bases. The length of the CDR3 is 17 residues. The germline gives CDR1 SGHRS, CDR2 YFSETQ. The ends lost 0 bases at V and 5 bases at J; junction bases unmatched: 10. The CDR3 sequence: CASSLVPPDRGQNEQYF. Written as DNA, the CDR3 is TGCGCCAGCAGCTTGGTACCTCCGGACAGGGGGCAGAACGAGCAGTACTTC.

The chain combines TRBV10-3 with TRBJ2-3, with TRBD1 as a possible D gene (5 bases). V lost 0 bases to trimming and J lost 2 bases, with 6 bases between them. This CDR3 is 14 amino acids long. Per germline, CDR1 ENHRY and CDR2 SYGVKD. The CDR3 region is CAISESTVTDTQYF. The CDR3 bases are TGTGCCATCAGTGAGTCGACAGTCACAGATACGCAGTATTTT.

This rearrangement joins TRBV28 to TRBJ2-7; 9 bases agree with TRBD1. CDR1 and CDR2 from the germline V gene are MDHEN and SYDVKM. This CDR3 contains 14 residues. V was clipped by 7 bases and J by 4 bases; unmatched bases: 8. DNA for the CDR3: TGTGCCAGCATTTCGACAGGGGGGGCGTACGAGCAGTACTTC. Translated, it gives CASISTGGAYEQYF.

The genes are TRBV28 and TRBJ1-1; 9 bases line up with TRBD1. The CDR3 is 16 residues long. Per the germline V gene, CDR1 is MDHEN and CDR2 is SYDVKM. Unmatched junction bases numbered 9, after V lost 4 bases and J lost 3 bases. CDR3 region: CASSSGTGRRYTEAFF. In nucleotides, the CDR3 is TGTGCCAGCAGTTCCGGGACAGGGAGGAGGTACACTGAAGCTTTCTTT.